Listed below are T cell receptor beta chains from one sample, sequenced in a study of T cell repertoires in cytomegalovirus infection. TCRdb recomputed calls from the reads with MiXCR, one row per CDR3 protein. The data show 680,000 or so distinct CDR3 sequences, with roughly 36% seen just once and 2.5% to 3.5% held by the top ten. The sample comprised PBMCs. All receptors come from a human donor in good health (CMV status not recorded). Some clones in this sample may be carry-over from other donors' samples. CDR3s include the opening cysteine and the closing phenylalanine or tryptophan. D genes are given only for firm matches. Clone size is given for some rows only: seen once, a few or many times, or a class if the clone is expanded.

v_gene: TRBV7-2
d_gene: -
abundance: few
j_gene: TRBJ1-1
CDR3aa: CASSFHRVTEAFF
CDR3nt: TGTGCCAGCAGCTTCCACAGGGTTACTGAAGCTTTCTTT

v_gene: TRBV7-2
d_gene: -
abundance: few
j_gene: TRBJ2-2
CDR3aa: CASSLGVGANTGELFF
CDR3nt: TGTGCCAGCAGCTTAGGGGTAGGAGCGAACACCGGGGAGCTGTTTTTT

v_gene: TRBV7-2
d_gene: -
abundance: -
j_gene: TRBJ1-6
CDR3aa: CASSGRSYNSPLHF
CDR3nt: TGTGCCAGTTCAGGGCGGTCCTATAATTCACCCCTCCACTTT

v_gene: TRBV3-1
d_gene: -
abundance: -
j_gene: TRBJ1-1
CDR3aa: CASSQDEPKINSIGNTEAFF
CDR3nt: TGTGCCAGCAGCCAAGACGAACCTAAAATAAACAGCATTGGGAACACTGAAGCTTTCTTT

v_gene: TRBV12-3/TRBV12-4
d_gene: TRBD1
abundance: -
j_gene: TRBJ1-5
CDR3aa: CASRNWDRNQPQHF
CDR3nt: TGTGCCAGCCGAAATTGGGACAGAAATCAGCCCCAGCATTTT

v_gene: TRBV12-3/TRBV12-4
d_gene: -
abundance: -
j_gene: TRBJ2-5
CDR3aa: CASAGGETQYF
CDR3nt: TGTGCCAGCGCTGGTGGAGAGACCCAGTACTTC

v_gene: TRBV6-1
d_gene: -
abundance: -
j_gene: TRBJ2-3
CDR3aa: CASSGEPSTDTQYF
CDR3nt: TGTGCCAGCAGTGGGGAACCTAGCACAGATACGCAGTATTTT

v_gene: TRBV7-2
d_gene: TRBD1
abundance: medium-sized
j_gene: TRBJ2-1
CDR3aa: CASSPSRGRSYNEQFF
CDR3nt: TGTGCCAGCAGCCCCAGCAGGGGGCGATCCTACAATGAGCAGTTCTTC

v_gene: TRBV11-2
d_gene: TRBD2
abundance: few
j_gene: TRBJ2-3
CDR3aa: CASSFLTSGAPKDTQYF
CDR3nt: TGTGCCAGCAGCTTCCTAACTAGCGGGGCTCCTAAAGATACGCAGTATTTT

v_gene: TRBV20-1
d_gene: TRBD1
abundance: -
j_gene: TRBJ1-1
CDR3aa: CSARNDRGGTEAFF
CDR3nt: TGCAGTGCTAGGAACGACAGGGGAGGCACTGAAGCTTTCTTT

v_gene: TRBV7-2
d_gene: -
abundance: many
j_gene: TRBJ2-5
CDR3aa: CASSLGDWQVFQETQYF
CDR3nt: TGTGCCAGCAGCTTGGGGGACTGGCAGGTCTTCCAAGAGACCCAGTACTTC

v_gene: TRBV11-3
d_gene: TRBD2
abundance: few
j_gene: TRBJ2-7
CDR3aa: CASSCGDGGSSYEQYF
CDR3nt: TGTGCCAGCAGCTGTGGGGACGGGGGGTCTTCCTACGAGCAGTACTTC

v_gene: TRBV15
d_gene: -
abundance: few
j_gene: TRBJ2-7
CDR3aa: CATSREGYEQYF
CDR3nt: TGTGCCACCAGCAGAGAAGGGTACGAGCAGTACTTC

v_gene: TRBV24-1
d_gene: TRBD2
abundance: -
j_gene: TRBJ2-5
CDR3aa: CATSDLRRGALETQYF
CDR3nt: TGTGCCACCAGTGATTTGCGGCGGGGGGCCTTGGAGACCCAGTACTTC

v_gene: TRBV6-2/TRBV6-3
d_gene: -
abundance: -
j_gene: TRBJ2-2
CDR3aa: CASSLGFAGELFF
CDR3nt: TGTGCCAGCAGTCTAGGGTTTGCCGGGGAGCTGTTTTTT

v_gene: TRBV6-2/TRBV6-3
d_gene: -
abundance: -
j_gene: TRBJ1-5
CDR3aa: CASSFRTWAYSNQPQHF
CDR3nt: TGTGCCAGCAGTTTCCGGACCTGGGCATATAGCAATCAGCCCCAGCATTTT

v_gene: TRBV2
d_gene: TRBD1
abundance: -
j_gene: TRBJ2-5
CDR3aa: CAGRTGEMETQYF
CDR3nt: TGTGCCGGCCGGACAGGGGAGATGGAGACCCAGTACTTC

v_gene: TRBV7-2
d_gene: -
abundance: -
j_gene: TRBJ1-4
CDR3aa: CASSFARDNEKLFF
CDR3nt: TGTGCCAGCAGCTTCGCCAGGGACAATGAAAAACTGTTTTTT

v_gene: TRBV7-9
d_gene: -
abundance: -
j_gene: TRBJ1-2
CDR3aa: CASTLSSGENYGYTF
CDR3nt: TGTGCCAGCACCCTAAGCTCAGGTGAAAACTATGGCTACACCTTC

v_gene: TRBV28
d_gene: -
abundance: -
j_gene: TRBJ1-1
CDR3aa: CASSPEMGGTEAFF
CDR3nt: TGTGCCAGCAGTCCCGAGATGGGGGGTACTGAAGCTTTCTTT

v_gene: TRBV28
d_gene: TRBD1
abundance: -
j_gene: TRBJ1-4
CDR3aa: CASNEGARVEKLFF
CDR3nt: TGTGCCAGCAACGAGGGGGCGAGGGTGGAAAAACTGTTTTTT

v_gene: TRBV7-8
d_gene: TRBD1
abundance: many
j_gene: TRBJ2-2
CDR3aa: CASSPRTGNTGELFF
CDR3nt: TGTGCCAGCAGCCCTCGGACAGGGAACACCGGGGAGCTGTTTTTT

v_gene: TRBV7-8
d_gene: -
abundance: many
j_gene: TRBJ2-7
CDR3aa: CASSLTTGLEQYF
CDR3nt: TGTGCCAGCAGCTTAACCACAGGGCTCGAGCAGTACTTC

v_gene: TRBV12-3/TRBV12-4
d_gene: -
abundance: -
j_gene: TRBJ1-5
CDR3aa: CASSPARGGSRQHF
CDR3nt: TGTGCCAGCAGTCCCGCCCGGGGGGGGAGTCGACAGCATTTT

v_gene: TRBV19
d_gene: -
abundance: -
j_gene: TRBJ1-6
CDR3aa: CARRTEFNSPLHF
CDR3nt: TGTGCCAGACGGACAGAGTTTAATTCACCCCTCCACTTT

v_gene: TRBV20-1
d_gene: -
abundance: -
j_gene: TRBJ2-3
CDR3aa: CSASPSLLPDTQYF
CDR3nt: TGCAGTGCTAGCCCCTCGCTTCTCCCAGATACGCAGTATTTT

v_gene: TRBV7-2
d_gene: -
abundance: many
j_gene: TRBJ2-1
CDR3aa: CASSSGTPYEQFF
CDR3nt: TGTGCCAGCAGCTCCGGGACCCCATATGAGCAGTTCTTC

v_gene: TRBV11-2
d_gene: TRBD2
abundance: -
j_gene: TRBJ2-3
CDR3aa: CASSSREGGALDTQYF
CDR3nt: TGTGCCAGCAGCTCCCGGGAGGGGGGGGCCTTAGATACGCAGTATTTT

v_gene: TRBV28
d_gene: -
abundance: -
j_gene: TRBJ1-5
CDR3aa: CASSGQTGLINQPQHF
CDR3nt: TGTGCCAGCAGTGGCCAAACAGGGCTGATCAATCAGCCCCAGCATTTT

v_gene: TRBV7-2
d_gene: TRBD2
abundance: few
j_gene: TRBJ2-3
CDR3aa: CASSLAILAGGGTDTQYF
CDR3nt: TGTGCCAGCAGCTTAGCGATACTAGCGGGGGGCGGGACAGATACGCAGTATTTT

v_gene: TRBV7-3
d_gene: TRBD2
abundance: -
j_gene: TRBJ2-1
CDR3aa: CASSRLAGRDNEQCF
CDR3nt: TGTGCCAGCAGCCGATTAGCGGGGAGAGACAATGAGCAGTGCTTC

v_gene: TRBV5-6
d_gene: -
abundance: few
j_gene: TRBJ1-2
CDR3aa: CASSRRDRDNYGYTF
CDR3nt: TGTGCCAGCAGCCGCCGGGACCGAGATAACTATGGCTACACCTTC

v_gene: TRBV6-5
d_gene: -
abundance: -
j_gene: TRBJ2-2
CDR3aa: CASSYNVLTRATGELFF
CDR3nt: TGTGCCAGCAGTTACAACGTTCTGACCAGGGCCACCGGGGAGCTGTTTTTT

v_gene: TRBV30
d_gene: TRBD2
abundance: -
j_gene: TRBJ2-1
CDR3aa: CAWSVLGLAGGRDNEQFF
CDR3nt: TGTGCCTGGAGTGTACTAGGACTAGCGGGGGGCCGGGACAATGAGCAGTTCTTC

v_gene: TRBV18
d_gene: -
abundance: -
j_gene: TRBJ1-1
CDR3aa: CASSPPSQRNTEAFF
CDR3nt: TGTGCCAGCTCACCACCGTCCCAGCGGAACACTGAAGCTTTCTTT

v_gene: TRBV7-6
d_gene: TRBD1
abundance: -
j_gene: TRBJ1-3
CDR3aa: CANSRLHRGSEGNTIYF
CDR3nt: TGTGCCAACAGTCGACTGCACAGGGGCTCTGAGGGAAACACCATATATTTT

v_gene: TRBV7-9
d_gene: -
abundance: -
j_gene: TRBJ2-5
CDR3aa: CASSLVRAETQYF
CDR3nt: TGTGCCAGCAGCTTAGTTCGTGCAGAGACCCAGTACTTC

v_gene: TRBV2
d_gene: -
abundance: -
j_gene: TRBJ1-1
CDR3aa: CASNSGGGYTEAFF
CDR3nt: TGTGCCAGCAATAGCGGAGGGGGATACACTGAAGCTTTCTTT

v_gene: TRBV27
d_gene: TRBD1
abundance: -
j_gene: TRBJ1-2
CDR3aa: CASSLKGGLLYGYTF
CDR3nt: TGTGCCAGCAGTTTAAAAGGGGGCCTCCTCTATGGCTACACCTTC

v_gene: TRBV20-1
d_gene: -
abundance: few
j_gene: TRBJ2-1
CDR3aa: CSATRQGPYNEQFF
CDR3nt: TGCAGTGCCACCAGGCAGGGACCATACAATGAGCAGTTCTTC

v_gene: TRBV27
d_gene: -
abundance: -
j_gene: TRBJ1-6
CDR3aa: CASTGIGPTLSVISPLHF
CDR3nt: TGTGCCAGCACCGGTATCGGACCGACCTTATCAGTCATCTCACCCCTCCACTTT

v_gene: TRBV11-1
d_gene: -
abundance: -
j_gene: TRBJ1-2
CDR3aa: CASSPRGADNYGYTF
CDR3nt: TGTGCCAGCAGCCCACGTGGGGCGGATAACTATGGCTACACCTTC

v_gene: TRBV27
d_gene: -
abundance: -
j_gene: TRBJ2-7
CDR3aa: CASSSSYSSYEQYF
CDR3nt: TGTGCCAGCAGTTCCTCCTATAGCTCCTACGAGCAGTACTTC

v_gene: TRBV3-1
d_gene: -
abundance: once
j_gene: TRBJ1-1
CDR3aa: CASSQPGANTEAFF
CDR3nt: TGTGCCAGCAGCCAACCGGGGGCTAACACTGAAGCTTTCTTT

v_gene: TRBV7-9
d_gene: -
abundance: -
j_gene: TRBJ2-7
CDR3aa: CASSLVIPGSYEQYF
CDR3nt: TGTGCCAGCAGCTTAGTAATCCCTGGGTCGTACGAGCAGTACTTC

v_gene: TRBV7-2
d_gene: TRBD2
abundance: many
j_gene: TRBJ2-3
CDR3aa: CASSWREAPDTQYF
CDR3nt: TGTGCCAGCAGCTGGCGGGAGGCCCCAGATACGCAGTATTTT

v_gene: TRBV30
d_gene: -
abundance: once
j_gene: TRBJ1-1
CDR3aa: CAWSVPEMRGEGKAFF
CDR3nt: TGTGCCTGGAGTGTACCGGAGATGAGGGGCGAAGGGAAAGCTTTCTTT

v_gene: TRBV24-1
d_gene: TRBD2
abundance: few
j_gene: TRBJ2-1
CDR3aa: CATSDLTTSGNNEQFF
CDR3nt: TGTGCCACCAGTGATTTGACGACTAGCGGGAACAATGAGCAGTTCTTC

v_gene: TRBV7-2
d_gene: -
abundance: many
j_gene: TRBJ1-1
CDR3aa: CASSLWPSSFF
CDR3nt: TGTGCCAGCAGCTTATGGCCGAGTTCCTTCTTT

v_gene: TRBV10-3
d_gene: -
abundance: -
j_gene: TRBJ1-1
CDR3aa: CAISDGGHSNTEAFF
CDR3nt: TGTGCCATCAGTGATGGGGGACACTCGAACACTGAAGCTTTCTTT

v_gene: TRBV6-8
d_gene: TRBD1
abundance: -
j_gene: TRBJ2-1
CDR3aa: CASSSDRGLEQFF
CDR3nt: TGTGCCAGCAGTAGCGACAGGGGGCTGGAGCAGTTCTTC

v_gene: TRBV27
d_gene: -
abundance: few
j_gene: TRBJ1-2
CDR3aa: CASSLLGEANYGYTF
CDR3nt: TGTGCCAGCAGTTTACTCGGGGAAGCTAACTATGGCTACACCTTC

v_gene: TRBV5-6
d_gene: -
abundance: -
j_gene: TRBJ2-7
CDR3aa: CASSSGTWQYF
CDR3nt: TGTGCCAGCAGCTCCGGGACCTGGCAGTACTTC

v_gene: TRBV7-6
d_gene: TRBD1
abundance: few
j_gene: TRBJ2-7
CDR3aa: CASSLEPTTQGTYEQYF
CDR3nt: TGTGCCAGCAGCTTAGAACCAACAACACAGGGGACCTACGAGCAGTACTTC

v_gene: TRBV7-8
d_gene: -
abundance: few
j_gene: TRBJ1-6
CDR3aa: CASSELGTKNSPLHF
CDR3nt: TGTGCCAGCAGCGAGCTCGGGACAAAGAATTCACCCCTCCACTTT

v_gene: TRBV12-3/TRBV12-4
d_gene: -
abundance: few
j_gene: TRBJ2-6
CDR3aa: CASRYQTVGANVLTF
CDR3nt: TGTGCCAGCAGGTATCAGACCGTGGGGGCCAACGTCCTGACTTTC